The clone carrying this TCR beta chain is a singleton in its sample. Its antigen remains unknown. Looked up from germline, CDR1 is MNHEY and CDR2 is SVGAGI. The CDR3 spans 16 residues. V was clipped by 2 bases and J by 2 bases; unmatched bases: 6. As handled by the study authors: The authors rarely found patient CD8+ clones larger than 1% matching published virus-specific TCRB sequences. TCRdb keeps only in-frame clones here, not all; method: immunoSEQ multiplex PCR. V, J and clone size are those of that table, while D and trimming were read from the DNA. The repertoire holds some 30,000 clones, with 85% to 90% as singletons. This record belongs to a study of somatic mutations in cytotoxic T cells in rheumatoid arthritis. Study-wide findings and caveats: An age-related increase in CD8+ clonality was seen in rheumatoid arthritis patients but not in healthy controls. Antigenic targets recognized by the expanded CD8+ clones remained undetermined.

The sequence came from an adult with rheumatoid arthritis. The V gene is TRBV6-5, the J gene TRBJ2-7, with 10 bases aligning to TRBD2. The specimen was CD8+ T cells sorted from blood. The CDR3 reads CASSYTLAGAPYEQYF. The CDR3 DNA reads TGTGCCAGCAGTTACACGCTAGCGGGAGCACCCTACGAGCAGTACTTC.